This TCR beta chain emerged from a study of blood T cell repertoires in COVID-19. The CDR3 covers 13 residues. Germline V lookup: CDR1 MGHRA, CDR2 YSYEKL. V was pared by 8 bases and J by 13 bases, with 16 bases of the junction left unmatched. Original methodology: How many nucleated cells were present was estimated from reference gene primer amplification. This table comes from immunoSEQ multiplex PCR, and its TCRdb copy is limited to in-frame clones, with some not included. That table is the source of V, J and clone size, and D and trimming were worked out from the DNA. The sample yields fewer than 85,000 clones, 85% to 90% seen once. This clone was picked up a small number of times.

This sequence joins TRBV4-1 and TRBJ1-2; 7 nucleotides align to TRBD1. This receptor was identified in a man at least 80 years old with acute or convalescent COVID-19. Sequencing was performed on peripheral blood. In DNA form, the CDR3 reads TGCGCCAGCGGTGGGACGGACAGGAGGATTTCCACCTTC. This encodes CASGGTDRRISTF.